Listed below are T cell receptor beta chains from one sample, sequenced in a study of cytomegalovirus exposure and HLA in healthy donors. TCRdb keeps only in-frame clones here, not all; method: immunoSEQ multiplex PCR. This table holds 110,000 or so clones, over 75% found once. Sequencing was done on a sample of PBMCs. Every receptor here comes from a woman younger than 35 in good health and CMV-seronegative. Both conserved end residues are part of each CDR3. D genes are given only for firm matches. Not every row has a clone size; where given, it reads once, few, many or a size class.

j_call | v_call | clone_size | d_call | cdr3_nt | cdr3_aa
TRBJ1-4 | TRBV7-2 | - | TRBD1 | TGTGCCAGCGGACCGGACAGGTGGAATGAAAAACTGTTTTTT | CASGPDRWNEKLFF
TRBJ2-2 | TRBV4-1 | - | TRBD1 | TGCGCCAGCAGCCCGAGGACAGGGGGAAACACCGGGGAGCTGTTTTTT | CASSPRTGGNTGELFF
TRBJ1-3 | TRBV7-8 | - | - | TGTGCCAGCACCCCGGTGGAGGGAAGGTCTGGAAACACCATATATTTT | CASTPVEGRSGNTIYF
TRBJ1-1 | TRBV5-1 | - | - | TGCGCCAGCAGCCCCACCCGACAGTACATGAACACTGAAGCTTTCTTT | CASSPTRQYMNTEAFF
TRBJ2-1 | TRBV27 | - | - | TGTGCCAGCAGTTTATATCGGGTGCGTGAGCAGTTCTTC | CASSLYRVREQFF
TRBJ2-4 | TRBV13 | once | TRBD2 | TGTGCCAGCAGCTATCCTGAGGCTAGCGGGAGGAACATTCAGTACTTC | CASSYPEASGRNIQYF
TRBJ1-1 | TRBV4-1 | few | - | TGCGCCAGCAGCGTCCTGAGCGGGGAAACTGAAGCTTTCTTT | CASSVLSGETEAFF
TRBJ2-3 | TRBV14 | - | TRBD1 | TGTGCCAGCAGCCGTCGGACAGGGGTCCAAGTCACAGCAACAGATACGCAGTATTTT | CASSRRTGVQVTATDTQYF
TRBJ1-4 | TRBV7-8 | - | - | TGTGCCAGCAGCTTAGACGGCCTCGGGGAAAAACTGTTTTTT | CASSLDGLGEKLFF
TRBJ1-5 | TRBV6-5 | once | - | TGTGCCACCAGAACAACCCTCGGCAATCAGCCCCAGCATTTT | CATRTTLGNQPQHF
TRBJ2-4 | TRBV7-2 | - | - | TGTGCCAGCAGCTTAAGGACAGCAGCCAAAAACATTCAGTACTTC | CASSLRTAAKNIQYF
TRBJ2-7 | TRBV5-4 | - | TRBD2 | TGTGCCAGCAGCTTAGGGCTAGCGGTCTCCTACGAGCAGTACTTC | CASSLGLAVSYEQYF
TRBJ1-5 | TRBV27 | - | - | TGTGCCAGCAGGGAAGGTCGGGTTAGCAATCAGCCCCAGCATTTT | CASREGRVSNQPQHF
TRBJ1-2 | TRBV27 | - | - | TGTGCCACCGCTCTAGTGTTTGGGGGGAATGGCTACACCTTC | CATALVFGGNGYTF
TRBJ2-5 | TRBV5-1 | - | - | TGCGCCAGCAGCTCGACAGACTACCAAGAGACCCAGTACTTC | CASSSTDYQETQYF
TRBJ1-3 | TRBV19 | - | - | TGTGCCAGTAGTAGAACAGGACAGTACTCTGGAAACACCATATATTTT | CASSRTGQYSGNTIYF
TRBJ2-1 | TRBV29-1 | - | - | TGCAGCTCGGGGAGGCAGGGATACAATGAGCAGTTCTTC | CSSGRQGYNEQFF